The clone carrying this TCR beta chain was observed many times. The CDR3 extends 3 residues past the end of the read, so its final part is completed from the germline J gene. Sequencing was performed with immunoSEQ multiplex PCR; in TCRdb, only in-frame clones are kept and a portion is missing. In total the sample includes 30,000 or so clones, none of them seen once. This CDR3 contains 15 residues. The ends were cut back, 3 bases at V and 4 bases at J, with 18 bases in the middle. The germline V gene encodes CDR1 SQVTM and CDR2 ANQGSEA. The data were taken from a study of T cell clonality in common variable immunodeficiency.

This chain connects TRBV29-1 to TRBJ1-1, with D possibly being TRBD1 (6 bases). This clonotype was obtained from a person between 18 and 75 years old in good health. Material for sequencing was peripheral blood mononuclear cells. This chain's CDR3 is CSVEALGQLSTEAFF. The part of the CDR3 DNA that was read is TGCAGCGTTGAGGCTCTCGGACAGCTATCCACTGAA. Drawing the rest from reference TRBV29-1 and TRBJ1-1, the complete variable domain is SAVISQKPSRDICQRGTSLTIQCQVDSQVTMMFWYRQQPGQSLTLIATANQGSEATYESGFVIDKFPISRPNLTFSTLTVSNMSPEDSSIYLCSVEALGQLSTEAFFGQGTRLTVV.